What follows are 23 T cell receptor beta chains derived from one specimen sequenced in a study of T-cell memory formation after mild COVID-19 (dated by TCRdb to 2020 to 2022). Library method: 5' RACE. The data were produced on an Illumina NovaSeq 6000. The public reads were reanalyzed by TCRdb: fastp trimming at Q25, MiXCR alignment, in-frame beta chains only. Rows matching on CDR3 protein sequence are summarized as one entry with the most common DNA and genes. The sample includes 470,000 or so distinct CDR3 sequences, with roughly 20% observed a single time. The ten largest clones add up to about 12% of the sample. Sample: PBMCs or a T cell subset sorted from them (not recorded which). These receptors originate from an adult woman who had mild COVID-19 (a few samples of this study predate the infection). The sample titles of this study are shuffled in the database, so cell type and time point are left out; the donor was told from shared clones.

This clonotype came up a few times. This rearrangement joins TRBV15 to TRBJ1-2; D gene uncertain. V shed 3 bases and J shed 7 bases, with 18 bases lying between them. This CDR3 spans 15 amino acids. Per the germline V gene, CDR1 is LNHNV and CDR2 is YYDKDF (reference sequence). The CDR3 bases are TGTGCCACCAGCAGCTTCAGTGGGCCGGGTGGTGGCTACACCTTC. Its protein is CATSSFSGPGGGYTF.

The rearrangement uses TRBV25-1 and TRBJ2-5; D is perhaps TRBD1 or TRBD2 (6 bases each). Looked up from germline, CDR1 is MGHDK and CDR2 is SYGVNS. The CDR3 has 17 residues. Trimming took off 1 base at V and 5 bases at J, with 20 bases between the two ends. Here the CDR3 DNA reads TGTGCCAGCAGTGAATGGAGGGGTTGGGGGCGCGGGGAGACCCAGTACTTC. This gives the protein CASSEWRGWGRGETQYF.

The chain is built from TRBV5-8 and TRBJ1-2; no clear D gene. Germline CDR1 and CDR2: SGHTS and YDEGEE. CDR3 size: 13 residues. Trimming left V 1 base short and J 3 bases short, with 7 bases between. CDR3 in DNA: TGTGCCAGCAGCTTGAGGTGGGACTATGGCTACACCTTC. Protein: CASSLRWDYGYTF. Full variable domain (outside the CDR3, taken from reference TRBV5-8 and TRBJ1-2): EAGVTQSPTHLIKTRGQQATLRCSPISGHTSVYWYQQALGLGLQFLLWYDEGEERNRGNFPPRFSGRQFPNYSSELNVNALELEDSALYLCASSLRWDYGYTFGSGTRLTVV.

The V and J genes are TRBV9 and TRBJ1-6; maybe TRBD1 (5 bases). Germline assignment: CDR1 SGDLS and CDR2 YYNGEE. V lost 0 bases and J lost 3, with 7 bases in between. The CDR3 consists of 15 residues. CDR3 DNA: TGTGCCAGCAGCGTAGGAGGGGACTATAATTCACCCCTCCACTTT. The encoded protein is CASSVGGDYNSPLHF.

This chain joins TRBV4-2 and TRBJ2-2, with 7 bases lining up with TRBD1. The CDR3 length is 19 residues. V was pared by 6 bases and J by 0 bases, with 16 bases of the junction left unmatched. The germline V gene has CDR1 LGHNA and CDR2 YNFKEQ. This chain's CDR3 is CASRGPGTVPRTNTGELFF. As DNA, the CDR3 is TGTGCCAGCAGGGGCCCGGGGACAGTTCCTCGTACGAACACCGGGGAGCTGTTTTTT.

This clonotype showed up just a few times. The chain links TRBV5-5 to TRBJ2-2, with D uncertain. Trimming removed 4 bases at V and 5 bases at J, with 9 bases between. This CDR3 is built from 13 residues. The germline V gene encodes CDR1 SGHKS and CDR2 YYEKEE (reference sequence). CDR3 sequence: CASSDRRTGELFF. CDR3 nucleotides: TGTGCCAGCAGCGATCGAAGGACCGGGGAGCTGTTTTTT.

The chain joins TRBV27 to TRBJ2-1; possible D gene TRBD1, 6 bases. Germline CDR1 MNHEY, CDR2 SMNVEV (reference sequence). The CDR3 has 12 residues. Deletions cut 3 bases from V and 12 bases from J, with 12 bases between. The CDR3 here is CASSFGGLGQFF. The CDR3, as DNA: TGTGCCAGCAGTTTTGGGGGCCTAGGGCAGTTCTTC.

This clonotype was seen a few times. This chain connects TRBV20-1 to TRBJ2-5, with 10 nucleotides matching TRBD2. This CDR3 comprises 16 residues. Germline CDR1 is DFQATT and CDR2 is SNEGSKA (reference sequence). Germline trimming cut 2 bases from V and 7 bases from J; bases unmatched to any gene: 13. CDR3 protein: CSARPLSGRPVGTQYF. CDR3 bases: TGCAGTGCTAGACCCCTTAGCGGGAGGCCGGTAGGGACCCAGTACTTC.

V gene TRBV4-2 combines with J gene TRBJ2-1; TRBD2 agrees at 9 bases. This CDR3 has 13 amino acids. In germline, CDR1 is LGHNA, CDR2 YNFKEQ. With V trimmed by 0 bases and J by 12 bases, 3 bases remained unmatched. The CDR3 loop reads CASSQDQLAGQFF. The CDR3 bases are TGTGCCAGCAGCCAAGACCAACTAGCGGGGCAGTTCTTC.

V usage is TRBV27 and J usage is TRBJ1-2; D might be TRBD1 (5 bases). The CDR3 runs to 14 residues. The V end lost 8 bases, the J end lost 7 bases, and 20 bases lay between the germline ends. Germline CDR1 MNHEY, CDR2 SMNVEV (reference sequence). The CDR3 loop is CASRQRRESSGYTF. CDR3 nucleotide sequence: TGTGCCAGCCGACAGCGGAGGGAGTCGAGTGGCTACACCTTC.

This clonotype was picked up a small number of times. This sequence joins TRBV10-3 and TRBJ2-3, with D tentatively TRBD2 (7 bases). This CDR3 region has 12 residues. Germline V CDR1 and CDR2: ENHRY, SYGVKD. The V end was cut by 8 bases, the J end by 5 bases, with 11 bases between. CDR3 sequence: CAIGGALDTQYF. CDR3 DNA: TGTGCCATCGGGGGGGCTTTAGATACGCAGTATTTT.

The chain couples TRBV2 to TRBJ2-7; D gene ambiguous. Germline loops: CDR1 SNHLY, CDR2 FYNNEI. This CDR3 is 13 amino acids long. V was cut by 3 bases and J by 4 bases, with 10 bases left in between. CDR3 sequence reads: CASSEKIRYEQYF. Written as DNA, the CDR3 is TGTGCCAGCAGTGAGAAGATTCGGTACGAGCAGTACTTC.

This clonotype was detected only a few times. V gene TRBV12-3 or TRBV12-4 combines with J gene TRBJ2-7, with a possible D match to TRBD2 (5 bases). The CDR3 loop spans 13 amino acids. Trimming removed 6 bases at V and 2 bases at J, with 11 bases between. The CDR3 reads CASSRAEPYEQYF. CDR3 bases: TGTGCCAGCAGCCGAGCGGAGCCCTACGAGCAGTACTTC.

The V and J genes are TRBV19 and TRBJ2-5; the match to TRBD1 covers 8 bases. The end of the DNA is better explained by TRBJ2-1, so the J call may be wrong. Germline V gene lookup returns CDR1 LNHDA and CDR2 SQIVND (reference sequence). This CDR3 contains 14 residues. The CDR3 here is CASSRRGTGNEQFF. CDR3 nucleotides: TGTGCCAGTAGTAGACGCGGGACAGGTAATGAGCAGTTCTTC.

The CDR3 DNA sequence: TGTGCCAGCAGCACCCACCAGGAGCTGTTTTTT. Amino acids: CASSTHQELFF. V usage is TRBV11-2 and J usage is TRBJ1-4; D unresolved. The DNA end lines up better with TRBJ2-2; the J call may be wrong. The CDR3 spans 11 residues. Germline CDR1 and CDR2: SGHAT and FQNNGV.

This clonotype has only a few counts. The chain carries TRBV11-2 and TRBJ2-5; no reliable D call. CDR3 length: 14 amino acids. Trimming pared 1 base from V and 0 bases from J, leaving 6 bases between. CDR1 and CDR2 (germline): SGHAT, FQNNGV. The CDR3, as DNA: TGTGCCAGCAGCTTAGTCCCGTACCAAGAGACCCAGTACTTC. It yields the protein CASSLVPYQETQYF.

This clonotype has only a few counts. The chain employs TRBV25-1 and TRBJ2-1; possible D gene TRBD2, 5 bases. The ends were cut back, 8 bases at V and 5 bases at J, with 16 bases in the middle. This CDR3 is 14 amino acids long. CDR1 MGHDK and CDR2 SYGVNS come from the germline V gene. CDR3 DNA: TGTGCCAGCGCCTACAGCCCCGGGGACAATGAGCAGTTCTTC. This encodes CASAYSPGDNEQFF.

V is TRBV20-1 and J is TRBJ2-7, with 11 bases fitting TRBD2. Germline V gives CDR1 DFQATT, CDR2 SNEGSKA (reference sequence). The CDR3 runs to 15 residues. Unmatched junction bases numbered 8, after V lost 5 bases and J lost 2 bases. In DNA form, the CDR3 reads TGCAGTGCTGCTTCGACTAGCGGGGCAGCCTACGAGCAGTACTTC. Its protein is CSAASTSGAAYEQYF.

This clonotype was seen only a few times. In DNA form, the CDR3 reads TGCAGCATAAGGGTGTCTGATCAGCCCCAGCATTTT. It codes for CSIRVSDQPQHF. V usage is TRBV20-1 and J usage is TRBJ1-5; D remains ambiguous. The germline CDR1 and CDR2 sequences are DFQATT and SNEGSKA (reference sequence). The CDR3 is 12 residues long.

The rearrangement uses TRBV12-3 or TRBV12-4 and TRBJ2-1, with 9 bases lining up with TRBD2. This CDR3 has 16 amino acids. The V gene end was trimmed by 4 bases and the J gene end by 0 bases; junction bases not matched to a gene: 4. As DNA, the CDR3 is TGTGCCAGCAGTTCGAGCGGGGGGAGCTCCTACAATGAGCAGTTCTTC. This translates into CASSSSGGSSYNEQFF.

At least ten counts were recorded for this clonotype. The gene calls are TRBV5-1 and TRBJ2-3, with a possible D match to TRBD2 (6 bases). This CDR3 is 14 amino acids long. Trimming took off 3 bases at V and 3 bases at J, with 11 bases between the two ends. Germline lookup yields CDR1 SGHRS and CDR2 YFSETQ. The CDR3 DNA reads TGCGCCAGCAGCTCCCGACTAGTAACAGATACGCAGTATTTT. As protein: CASSSRLVTDTQYF.

This clonotype showed up just a few times. This chain joins TRBV6-6 and TRBJ2-7; 8 nucleotides line up with TRBD2. Trimming cost V 2 bases and J 3 bases; bases outside gene matches: 9. This CDR3 is built from 16 residues. Germline-derived CDR1 and CDR2 are MNHNY and SVGAGI (reference sequence). The CDR3 DNA reads TGTGCCAGCAGTTACCCTCCCGGGACTAGGGTCTACGAGCAGTACTTC. It encodes CASSYPPGTRVYEQYF.

The chain joins TRBV12-3 or TRBV12-4 to TRBJ2-1, with TRBD2 matching 7 bases. J was trimmed by 4 bases and V by 4 bases; bases with no gene match: 10. The CDR3 has 16 residues. The DNA for the CDR3 is TGTGCCAGCAGTTATCCGGTGTGGGGGGGGTACAATGAGCAGTTCTTC. Encoded protein: CASSYPVWGGYNEQFF.